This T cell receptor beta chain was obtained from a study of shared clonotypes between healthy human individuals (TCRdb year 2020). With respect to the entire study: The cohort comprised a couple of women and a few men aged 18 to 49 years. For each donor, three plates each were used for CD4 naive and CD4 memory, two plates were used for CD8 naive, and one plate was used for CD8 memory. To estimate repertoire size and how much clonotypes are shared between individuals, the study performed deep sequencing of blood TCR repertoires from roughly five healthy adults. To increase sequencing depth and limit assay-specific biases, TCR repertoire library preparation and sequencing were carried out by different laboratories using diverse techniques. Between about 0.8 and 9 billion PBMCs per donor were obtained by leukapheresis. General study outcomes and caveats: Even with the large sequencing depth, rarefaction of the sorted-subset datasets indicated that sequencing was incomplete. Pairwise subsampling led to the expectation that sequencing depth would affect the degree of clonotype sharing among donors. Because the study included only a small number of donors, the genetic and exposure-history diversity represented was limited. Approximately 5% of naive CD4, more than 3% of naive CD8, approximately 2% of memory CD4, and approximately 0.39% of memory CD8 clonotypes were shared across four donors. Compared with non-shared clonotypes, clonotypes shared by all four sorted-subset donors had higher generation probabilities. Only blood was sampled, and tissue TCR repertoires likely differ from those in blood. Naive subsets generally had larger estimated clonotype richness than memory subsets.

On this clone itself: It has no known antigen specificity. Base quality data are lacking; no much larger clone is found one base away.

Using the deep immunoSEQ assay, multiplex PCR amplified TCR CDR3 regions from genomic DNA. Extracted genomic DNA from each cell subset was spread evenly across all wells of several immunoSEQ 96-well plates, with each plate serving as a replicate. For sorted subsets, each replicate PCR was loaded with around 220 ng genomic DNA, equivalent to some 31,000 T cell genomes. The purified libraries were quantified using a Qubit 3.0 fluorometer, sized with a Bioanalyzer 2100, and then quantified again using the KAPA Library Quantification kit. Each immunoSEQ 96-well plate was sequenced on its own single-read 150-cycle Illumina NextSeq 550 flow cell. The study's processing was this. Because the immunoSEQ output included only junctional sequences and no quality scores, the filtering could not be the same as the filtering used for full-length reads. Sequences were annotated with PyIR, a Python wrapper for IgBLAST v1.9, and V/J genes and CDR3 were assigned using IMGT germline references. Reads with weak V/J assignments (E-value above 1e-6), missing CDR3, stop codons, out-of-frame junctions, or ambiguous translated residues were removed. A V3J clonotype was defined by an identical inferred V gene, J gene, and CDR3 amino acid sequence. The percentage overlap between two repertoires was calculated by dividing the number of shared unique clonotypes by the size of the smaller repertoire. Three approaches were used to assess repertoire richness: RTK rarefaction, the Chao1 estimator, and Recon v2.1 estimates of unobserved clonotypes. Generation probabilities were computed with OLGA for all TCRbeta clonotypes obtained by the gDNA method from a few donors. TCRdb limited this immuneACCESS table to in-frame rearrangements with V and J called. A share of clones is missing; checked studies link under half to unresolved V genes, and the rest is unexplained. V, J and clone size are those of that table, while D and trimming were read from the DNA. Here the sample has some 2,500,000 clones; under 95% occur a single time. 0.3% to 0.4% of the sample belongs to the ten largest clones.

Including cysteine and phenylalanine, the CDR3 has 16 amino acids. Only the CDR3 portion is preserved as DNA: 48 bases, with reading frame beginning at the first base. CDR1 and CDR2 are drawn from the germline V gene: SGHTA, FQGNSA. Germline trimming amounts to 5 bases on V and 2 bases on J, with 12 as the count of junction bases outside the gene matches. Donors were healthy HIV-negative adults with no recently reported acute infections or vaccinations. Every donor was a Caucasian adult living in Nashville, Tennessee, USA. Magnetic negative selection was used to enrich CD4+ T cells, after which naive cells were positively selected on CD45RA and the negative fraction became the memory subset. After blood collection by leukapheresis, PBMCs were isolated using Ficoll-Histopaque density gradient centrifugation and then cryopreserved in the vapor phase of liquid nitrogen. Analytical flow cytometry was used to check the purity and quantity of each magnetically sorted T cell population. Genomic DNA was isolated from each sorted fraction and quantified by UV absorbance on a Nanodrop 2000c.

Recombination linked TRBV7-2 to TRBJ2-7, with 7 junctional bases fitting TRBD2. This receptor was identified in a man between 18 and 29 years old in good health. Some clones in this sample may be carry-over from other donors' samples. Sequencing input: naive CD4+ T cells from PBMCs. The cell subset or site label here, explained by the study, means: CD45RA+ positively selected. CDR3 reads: CASSPRPSGATYEQYF. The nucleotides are TGTGCCAGCAGCCCGCGCCCCAGCGGGGCTACCTACGAGCAGTACTTC.